The rows below give T cell receptor beta chains drawn from one sample of a study of breast tumors, draining lymph nodes, adjacent tissues. MiXCR, run by TCRdb on the multiplex PCR reads, gives a single entry per CDR3 protein. The table includes approximately 280,000 distinct CDR3 sequences, around 31% detected once. Sequenced material: axillary lymph node tissue. These receptors were collected from a female donor with breast cancer. Some clones in this sample may be carry-over from other donors' samples. The CDR3 runs from the conserved cysteine through the conserved F or W. A D gene is named only where the DNA matches it firmly. Size values are once, few and many counts, or a class for expanded clones, and some rows have none.

j_gene: TRBJ2-7; abundance: many; v_gene: TRBV7-9; d_gene: -; CDR3nt: TGTGCCAGCAGCGCACAGGGACTTGGCTACGAGCAGTACTTC; CDR3aa: CASSAQGLGYEQYF
j_gene: TRBJ1-2; abundance: once; v_gene: TRBV20-1; d_gene: -; CDR3nt: TGCAGTGTAGACCCGGGCCGTGGGGGCTACACCTTC; CDR3aa: CSVDPGRGGYTF
j_gene: TRBJ2-7; abundance: many; v_gene: TRBV6-6; d_gene: -; CDR3nt: TGTGCCAGCTCGGGAAAGGGCCAGGGCTACGAGCAGTACTTC; CDR3aa: CASSGKGQGYEQYF
j_gene: TRBJ1-5; abundance: -; v_gene: TRBV30; d_gene: -; CDR3nt: TGTGCCTGGAGTTCGGAAACGGGCAATCAGCCCCAGCATTTT; CDR3aa: CAWSSETGNQPQHF
j_gene: TRBJ2-7; abundance: many; v_gene: TRBV6-5; d_gene: -; CDR3nt: TGTGCCAGCGGCCCGCACGGATCGAGCGAGCAGTACTTC; CDR3aa: CASGPHGSSEQYF
j_gene: TRBJ1-5; abundance: -; v_gene: TRBV6-6; d_gene: -; CDR3nt: TGTGCCAGCAGTCACGGGGGGGGCGCGAGCAATCAGCCCCAGCATTTT; CDR3aa: CASSHGGGASNQPQHF
j_gene: TRBJ1-6; abundance: -; v_gene: TRBV28; d_gene: TRBD1; CDR3nt: TGTGCCAGCAGTTTCTGGGACAGGGCTAATTCACCCCTCCACTTT; CDR3aa: CASSFWDRANSPLHF
j_gene: TRBJ2-7; abundance: many; v_gene: TRBV7-6; d_gene: -; CDR3nt: TGTGCCAGCAGCTTACCAGACCACTACGAGCAGTACTTC; CDR3aa: CASSLPDHYEQYF
j_gene: TRBJ2-1; abundance: many; v_gene: TRBV4-3; d_gene: TRBD2; CDR3nt: TGCGCCAGCAGCCAAGAGCTGAGCGGGAGGGCCCGGGAGCAGTTCTTC; CDR3aa: CASSQELSGRAREQFF
j_gene: TRBJ1-5; abundance: many; v_gene: TRBV7-9; d_gene: -; CDR3nt: TGTGCCAGCAGCTTAGCGAATTTTGGGGATCAGCCCCAGCATTTT; CDR3aa: CASSLANFGDQPQHF
j_gene: TRBJ1-2; abundance: -; v_gene: TRBV5-4; d_gene: -; CDR3nt: TGTGCCAACAGCGTTTCAGGGGCCTATGGCTACACCTTC; CDR3aa: CANSVSGAYGYTF
j_gene: TRBJ2-5; abundance: few; v_gene: TRBV14; d_gene: TRBD2; CDR3nt: TGTGCCAGCAGCCCGAGGCGCGGGAGTGAGACCCAGTCCTTC; CDR3aa: CASSPRRGSETQSF